This TCR beta chain was recovered during a study of cytomegalovirus exposure and HLA in healthy donors. Study conclusions and caveats: Presence/absence analysis assumed near-uniform sequencing depth across donors.

In the PCR, 60 Vbeta and 13 Jbeta primers were used. This table comes from immunoSEQ multiplex PCR, and its TCRdb copy is limited to in-frame clones, with some not included. The table has more than 150,000 clones, around four fifths seen once. Remarks on this clone: Its antigen is unidentified.

Though nominally healthy at sampling, donors likely had unrecorded immune exposures. CDR3 size: 15 residues. Germline V CDR1 and CDR2: SGHDN, FVKESK. V lost 5 bases to trimming and J lost 8 bases; unmatched junction nucleotides: 8. The chain uses TRBV14 and TRBJ1-6, with 8 positions matching TRBD1. The origin of this receptor is a woman aged 18-29 years in good health and CMV-seronegative. The sample taken for sequencing was PBMCs. The CDR3 reads CASSSDRGRYSPLHF. The CDR3 bases are TGTGCCAGCAGCTCAGACAGGGGACGGTATTCACCCCTCCACTTT.